Below, one T cell receptor (beta chain) is given with its context. This clonotype was recorded only once. Its antigen is still unknown. Base qualities are missing; no much larger clone stands one base away. A single read makes a weak case. For repertoire sequencing, TCR beta CDR3 regions were amplified from RNA transcripts. HTBI primers and the Qiagen OneStep RT-PCR kit were used in a first-round RT-PCR, which was followed by a second-round multiplex PCR, size selection and purification. Libraries were sequenced on an Illumina HiSeq2000 using paired-end 100 bp reads. Per the original workflow: SOAPnuke was used to process the reads, removing any read that contained adapters or uncalled bases, had a mean Phred below 15, or lacked an exact match to the constant primer or identifier. High-quality paired reads were merged with COPE v1.2.5. Each unique nucleotide sequence was treated as a clonotype, and MiTCR v1.1 was used to align the clonotypes to the IMGT TRB V, D and J references. Only V-J combinations with frequency above 0.0001 were analysed, covering around 99% of repertoires. A TCR clonal expansion and chaos score per V-J combination was defined as the ratio of F50 clonal expansion to chaos observed in the TCRdist matrix. Welch's t-statistics and random forest were used to reduce the features to about a dozen V-J combinations, which were then used as input to a naive Bayes classifier. The Morisita-Horn index was used to measure how similar the thyroid and blood repertoires were. The raw public data were reprocessed by TCRdb itself: fastp quality trimming at Q25, MiXCR clonotype calling, in-frame beta chains only. For every CDR3 protein sequence, its rows merge into one entry that carries the most common genes and DNA. The V and J calls here are based on TCRdb, not the publication. The sample has about 480,000 distinct CDR3 sequences on record, approximately 15% of them singletons. Approximately 9.8% of the sample lies in the top ten.

This specimen comes from a study of Graves' ophthalmopathy and Graves' hyperthyroidism (dated by TCRdb to 2016 to 2019). Background for the entire study: Peripheral blood was collected at initial diagnosis, prior to any treatment. To explore V-J signatures distinguishing ophthalmopathy from hyperthyroidism, a discovery set of roughly 100 patients (43 ophthalmopathy, 55 to 60 stable hyperthyroidism) was enrolled. After sampling, hyperthyroidism patients received methimazole starting at 30 mg daily, and ophthalmopathy patients received high-dose intravenous methylprednisolone. An independent validation cohort comprised roughly 20 hyperthyroidism patients and over 15 patients who later progressed from hyperthyroidism to ophthalmopathy. For training and testing, the 110 or so patients in the discovery cohort were randomly divided in a 7:3 ratio. In total, 135 blood samples were TCR-sequenced: fewer than 50 ophthalmopathy, some 72 hyperthyroidism and around 17 hyperthyroidism-to-ophthalmopathy patients. In several hyperthyroidism patients, the T-cell repertoires found in thyroid tissue were compared with those found in blood. The study used TCR beta repertoire signatures to distinguish Graves' ophthalmopathy from Graves' hyperthyroidism and to predict progression to ophthalmopathy.

The paper's findings and limits, for the study overall: Most of the expanded thyroid clonotypes with a frequency above 0.001 were also detected in blood, and it was suggested that the thyroid immune response may be reflected by blood repertoires. No statistical method was used to set the sample size in advance, and the investigators knew which group each participant was assigned to. In validation, the model predicted ophthalmopathy progression with about 71% sensitivity and around 72% specificity; about a dozen predicted patients were CT-confirmed with GO in a median of 6.5 months. The 13-signature model separated ophthalmopathy from stable hyperthyroidism with roughly 89% sensitivity and about 84% specificity in cross-validation, and 80%/75% in the test set.

For CDR1 and CDR2, the germline V gene lists MNHNS and SASEGT. The CDR3 has 14 amino acids, counting the end cysteine and phenylalanine. This entry keeps only the CDR3 DNA: 42 bases, framed from base 1. The germline V and J ends show losses of 4 bases and 5 bases respectively, and no gene match explains 5 bases of the junction. Ophthalmopathy patients had moderately to severely active disease, Clinical Activity Score of at least 3, NOSPECS grade of at least 4, and disease duration under 3 months. Patients with other autoimmune diseases, uncontrolled infections, pregnancy or lactation were excluded from the study. Diagnosis was based on clinical symptoms, serum thyroxine, TRAb, thyroid ultrasound and orbital computed tomography. Ficoll-Paque density gradient centrifugation was used to isolate PBMCs from approximately 10 ml of fresh peripheral blood. Total RNA was extracted with Trizol reagent and quality-checked on an Agilent 2100 Bioanalyzer.

The TCR originated in a woman in her 30s with Graves' ophthalmopathy. Donor details come from another sample of the same person, matched by shared clones. Recombination connected TRBV6-1 to TRBJ2-7; TRBD1 lines up with 10 middle nucleotides. Sequencing input: blood. The CDR3 protein: CASSARDRGDEQYF. The DNA reads as follows: TGTGCCAGCAGTGCCCGGGACAGGGGTGACGAGCAGTACTTC.